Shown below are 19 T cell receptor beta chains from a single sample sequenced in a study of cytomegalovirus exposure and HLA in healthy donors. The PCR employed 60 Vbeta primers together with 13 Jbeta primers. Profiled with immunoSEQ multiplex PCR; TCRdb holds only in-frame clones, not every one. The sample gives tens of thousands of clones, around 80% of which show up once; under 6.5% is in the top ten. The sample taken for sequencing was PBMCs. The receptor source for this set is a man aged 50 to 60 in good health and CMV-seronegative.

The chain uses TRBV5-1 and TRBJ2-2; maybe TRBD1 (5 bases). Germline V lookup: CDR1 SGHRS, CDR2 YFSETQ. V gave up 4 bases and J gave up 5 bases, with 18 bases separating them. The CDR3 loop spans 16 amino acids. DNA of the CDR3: TGCGCCAGCAGCACATCAGGGCCCGCCGGGACCGGGGAGCTGTTTTTT. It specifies CASSTSGPAGTGELFF.

CDR3 protein: CASSSETYEQYF. CDR3 bases: TGTGCCAGCAGCTCAGAAACCTACGAGCAGTACTTC. The V and J genes are TRBV2 and TRBJ2-7; D not resolved. V lost 6 bases and J 2 bases, leaving 8 bases between the germline ends. The CDR3 covers 12 residues. Germline V gene lookup returns CDR1 SNHLY and CDR2 FYNNEI.

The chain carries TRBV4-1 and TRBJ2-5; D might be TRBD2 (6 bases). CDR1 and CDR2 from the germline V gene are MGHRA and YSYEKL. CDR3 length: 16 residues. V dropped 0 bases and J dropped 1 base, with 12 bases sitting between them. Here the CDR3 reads CASSQEVRGIQETQYF. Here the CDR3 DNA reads TGCGCCAGCAGCCAAGAAGTTCGGGGGATCCAAGAGACCCAGTACTTC.

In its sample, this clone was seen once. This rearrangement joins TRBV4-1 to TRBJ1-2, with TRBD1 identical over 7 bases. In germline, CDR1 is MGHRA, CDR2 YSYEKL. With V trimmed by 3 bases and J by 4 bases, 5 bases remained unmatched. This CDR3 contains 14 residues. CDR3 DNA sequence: TGCGCCAGCAGCCAGGCGACAGGGCTCTATGGCTACACCTTC. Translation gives CASSQATGLYGYTF.

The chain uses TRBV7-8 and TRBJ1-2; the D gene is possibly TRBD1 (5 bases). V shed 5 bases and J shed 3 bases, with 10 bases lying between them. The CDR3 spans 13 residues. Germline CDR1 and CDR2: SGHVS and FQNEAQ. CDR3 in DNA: TGTGCCAGCAGCGTCGGGGGGGACTATGGCTACACCTTC. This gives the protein CASSVGGDYGYTF.

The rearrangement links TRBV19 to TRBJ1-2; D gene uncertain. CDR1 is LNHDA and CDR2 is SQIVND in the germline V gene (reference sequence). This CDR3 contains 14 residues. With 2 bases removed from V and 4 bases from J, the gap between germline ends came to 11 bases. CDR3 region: CASSILGRGYGYTF. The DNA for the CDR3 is TGTGCCAGTAGTATATTGGGGAGAGGCTATGGCTACACCTTC.

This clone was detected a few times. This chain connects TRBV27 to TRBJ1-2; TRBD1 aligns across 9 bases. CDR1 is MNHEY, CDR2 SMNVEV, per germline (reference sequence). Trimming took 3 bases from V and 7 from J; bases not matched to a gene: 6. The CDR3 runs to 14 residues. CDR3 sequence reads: CASSFGTGLRGYTF. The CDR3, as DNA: TGTGCCAGCAGTTTTGGGACAGGGCTCCGTGGCTACACCTTC.

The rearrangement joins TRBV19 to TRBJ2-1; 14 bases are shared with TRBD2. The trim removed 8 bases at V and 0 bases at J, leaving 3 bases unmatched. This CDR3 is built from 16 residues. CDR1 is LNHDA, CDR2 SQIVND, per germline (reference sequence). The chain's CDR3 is CASGLAGGHSYNEQFF. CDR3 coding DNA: TGTGCCAGTGGACTAGCGGGAGGCCACTCCTACAATGAGCAGTTCTTC.

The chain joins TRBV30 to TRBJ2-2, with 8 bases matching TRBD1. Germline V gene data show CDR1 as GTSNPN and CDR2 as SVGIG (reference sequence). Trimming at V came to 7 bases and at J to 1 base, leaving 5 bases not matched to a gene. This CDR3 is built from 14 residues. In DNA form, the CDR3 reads TGTGCCTTAAGGACAGGGCTGAACACCGGGGAGCTGTTTTTT. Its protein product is CALRTGLNTGELFF.

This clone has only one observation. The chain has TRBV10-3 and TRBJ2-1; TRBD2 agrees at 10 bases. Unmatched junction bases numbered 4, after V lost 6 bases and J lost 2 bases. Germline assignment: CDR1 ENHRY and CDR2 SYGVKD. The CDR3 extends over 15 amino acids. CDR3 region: CAISSGGVAYNEQFF. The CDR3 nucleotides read TGTGCCATCAGCAGCGGGGGGGTCGCCTACAATGAGCAGTTCTTC.

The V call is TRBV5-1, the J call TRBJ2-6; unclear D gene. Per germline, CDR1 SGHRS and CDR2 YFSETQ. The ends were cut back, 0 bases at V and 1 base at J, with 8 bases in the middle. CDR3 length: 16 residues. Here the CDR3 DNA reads TGCGCCAGCAGCTTGGGTTCCGTTTCTGGGGCCAACGTCCTGACTTTC. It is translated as CASSLGSVSGANVLTF.

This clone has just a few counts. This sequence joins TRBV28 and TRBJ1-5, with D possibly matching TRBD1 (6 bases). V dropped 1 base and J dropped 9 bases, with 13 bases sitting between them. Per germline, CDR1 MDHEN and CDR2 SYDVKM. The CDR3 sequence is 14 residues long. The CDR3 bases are TGTGCCAGCAGTTTATTCGGGGGGCTGTGGCCCCAGCATTTT. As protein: CASSLFGGLWPQHF. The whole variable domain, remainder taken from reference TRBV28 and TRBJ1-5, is DVKVTQSSRYLVKRTGEKVFLECVQDMDHENMFWYRQDPGLGLRLIYFSYDVKMKEKGDIPEGYSVSREKKERFSLILESASTNQTSMYLCASSLFGGLWPQHFGDGTRLSIL.

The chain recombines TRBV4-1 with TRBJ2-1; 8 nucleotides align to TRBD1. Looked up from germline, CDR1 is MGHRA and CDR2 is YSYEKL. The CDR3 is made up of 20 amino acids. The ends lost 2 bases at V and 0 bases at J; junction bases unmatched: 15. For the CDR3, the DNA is TGCGCCAGCAGCCAATCCCACACCCCCAGGGGGCTGGGCTCCTACAATGAGCAGTTCTTC. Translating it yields CASSQSHTPRGLGSYNEQFF.

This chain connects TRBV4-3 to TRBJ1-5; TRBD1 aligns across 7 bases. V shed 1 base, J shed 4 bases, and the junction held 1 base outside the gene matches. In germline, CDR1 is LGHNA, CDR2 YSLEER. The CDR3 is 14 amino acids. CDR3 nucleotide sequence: TGCGCCAGCAGCCAAGTGACAGGGAATCAGCCCCAGCATTTT. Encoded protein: CASSQVTGNQPQHF.

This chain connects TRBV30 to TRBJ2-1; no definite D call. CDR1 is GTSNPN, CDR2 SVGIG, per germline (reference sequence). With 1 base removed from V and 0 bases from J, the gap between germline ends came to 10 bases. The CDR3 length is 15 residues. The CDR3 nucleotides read TGTGCCTGGAGTGGTTCGAGTAGCTCCTACAATGAGCAGTTCTTC. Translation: CAWSGSSSSYNEQFF.

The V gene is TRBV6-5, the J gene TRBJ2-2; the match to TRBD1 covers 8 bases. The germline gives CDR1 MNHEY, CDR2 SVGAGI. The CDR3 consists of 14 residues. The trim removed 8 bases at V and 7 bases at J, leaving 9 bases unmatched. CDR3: CASVQQGVGGELFF. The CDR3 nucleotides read TGTGCCAGCGTTCAACAGGGGGTCGGCGGGGAGCTGTTTTTT.

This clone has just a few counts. The CDR3 bases are TGTGCCAGCAGTAGACAGGCCATCGGACTAGCGGGGTACAATGAGCAGTTCTTC. It translates to CASSRQAIGLAGYNEQFF. This chain links TRBV27 with TRBJ2-1; 12 nucleotides line up with TRBD2. CDR3 size: 18 residues. Germline V gives CDR1 MNHEY, CDR2 SMNVEV (reference sequence). The V segment lost 5 bases and the J segment 4 bases; nucleotides outside the gene matches: 12.

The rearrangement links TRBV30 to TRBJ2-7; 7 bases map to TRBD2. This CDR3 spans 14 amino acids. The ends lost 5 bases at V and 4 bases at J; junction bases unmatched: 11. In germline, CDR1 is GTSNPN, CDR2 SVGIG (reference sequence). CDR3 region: CAWATSSGGYEQYF. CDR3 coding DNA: TGTGCCTGGGCTACGTCTAGCGGCGGTTACGAGCAGTACTTC.

Here the CDR3 reads CASSQDRAPLADEQFF. CDR3 DNA sequence: TGTGCCAGCAGCCAAGATCGTGCTCCTCTAGCGGATGAGCAGTTCTTC. V is TRBV4-2 and J is TRBJ2-1, with 7 bases lining up with TRBD2. The CDR3 has 16 amino acids. Germline loops: CDR1 LGHNA, CDR2 YNFKEQ. V shed 0 bases and J 8 bases; nucleotides not matched to a gene: 10.